One and the same sample provided the 23 T cell receptor beta chains below, sequenced in a study of regulatory T cells in long-lasting Graves disease. The authors built TCR beta libraries using iRepertoire HTBI primers and Arm-PCR of CDR3 regions. MiXCR, applied by TCRdb to the multiplex PCR reads, yields one record per CDR3 protein. The sample carries under 700,000 distinct CDR3 sequences, around 15% recorded once. The time point was: newly diagnosed GD, antithyroid drugs for less than 3 months. TCR sequences were obtained from RNA taken from PBMCs. Separately, the same data were catalogued under a study of T cells in Graves' hyperthyroidism and ophthalmopathy.

The specimen was peripheral blood mononuclear cells (PBMCs), collected at new diagnosis, from a patient treated with antithyroid drugs. The receptor source for this set is a woman aged 35-60 years with Graves disease.

This clonotype was observed many times. At one of its ends the junction is not consistent with the germline gene, which may arise from a read error. This rearrangement joins TRBV6-1 to TRBJ1-5; D not resolved. CDR1 and CDR2 (germline): MNHNS, SASEGT. The CDR3 is 13 amino acids. The CDR3: CASSESLDQPQHF. DNA of the CDR3: TGCGCCAGCAGTGAGTCGCTGGATCAGCCCCAGCATTTT.

This clonotype has a count of ten or more. The CDR3 spells CASSFDGRVLGDQPQHF. The CDR3 DNA is TGTGCCAGCAGCTTTGATGGGCGAGTATTAGGGGATCAGCCCCAGCATTTT. The V gene is TRBV7-2, the J gene TRBJ1-5; TRBD1 is a possible D gene (5 bases). The CDR3 length is 17 residues. Germline-derived CDR1 and CDR2 are SGHTA and FQGNSA. V was clipped by 3 bases and J by 5 bases, with 20 bases between them.

The genes are TRBV10-2 and TRBJ2-3; D ambiguous. The germline gives CDR1 WSHSY, CDR2 SAAADI. V gave up 5 bases and J gave up 2 bases, with 11 bases separating them. The CDR3 runs to 14 residues. The CDR3 DNA reads TGCGCCAGCAGTCGTGGGCTCAACACAGATACGCAGTATTTT. Residues: CASSRGLNTDTQYF.

This clonotype has ten or more counts. The V and J genes are TRBV2 and TRBJ1-2; 7 bases align to TRBD1. The CDR3 length is 13 residues. Germline values: CDR1 SNHLY, CDR2 FYNNEI. V gave up 6 bases and J gave up 4 bases; unmatched junction bases: 5. CDR3 loop: CASRLTGTYGYTF. For the CDR3, the DNA is TGTGCCAGCAGGTTGACAGGGACCTATGGCTACACCTTC.

A few counts support this clonotype. The rearrangement links TRBV6-1 to TRBJ2-7; tentative D call: TRBD2 (6 bases). CDR1 and CDR2 (germline): MNHNS, SASEGT. The CDR3 loop spans 15 amino acids. Trimming shortened V by 7 bases and J by 2 bases, and 18 bases separated the two germline ends. CDR3 DNA: TGTGCCAGCACCCTGGGGCGGGGCCAAACCTACGAGCAGTACTTC. Translating gives CASTLGRGQTYEQYF.

V is TRBV6-2 or TRBV6-3 and J is TRBJ1-3; D call uncertain. The ends were cut back, 10 bases at V and 1 base at J, with 5 bases in the middle. Germline V CDR1 and CDR2: MNHEY, SVGEGT. The CDR3 consists of 11 residues. CDR3 region: CATESGNTIYF. CDR3 bases: TGTGCCACCGAGTCTGGAAACACCATATATTTT.

This clonotype was picked up many times. The chain links TRBV11-2 to TRBJ2-3; 13 bases match TRBD2. Germline-derived CDR1 and CDR2 are SGHAT and FQNNGV. V shed 7 bases and J 9 bases; nucleotides not matched to a gene: 4. The CDR3 sequence is 13 residues long. In nucleotides, the CDR3 is TGTGCCAGCACAACTAGCGGGGGGGACACGCAGTATTTT. The encoded protein is CASTTSGGDTQYF.

This clonotype appeared many times. This sequence joins TRBV6-5 and TRBJ2-7; 10 bases fit TRBD1. The CDR3 totals 15 residues. Unmatched junction bases numbered 1, after V lost 0 bases and J lost 2 bases. The germline gives CDR1 MNHEY, CDR2 SVGAGI. Here the CDR3 DNA reads TGTGCCAGCAGTTACTCGGACAGGGGGGCCTACGAGCAGTACTTC. This codes for CASSYSDRGAYEQYF.

This clonotype has just a few counts. The rearrangement links TRBV15 to TRBJ1-2; unclear D gene. V lost 5 bases, J lost 4 bases, and 8 bases lay in between. Germline V gene sequence: CDR1 LNHNV, CDR2 YYDKDF (reference sequence). There are 12 residues in the CDR3. The CDR3 DNA reads TGTGCCACCAGCCCGGGAGTCTATGGCTACACCTTC. Amino acids: CATSPGVYGYTF. Based on the CDR3 plus reference TRBV15 and TRBJ1-2, the full variable domain is DAMVIQNPRYQVTQFGKPVTLSCSQTLNHNVMYWYQQKSSQAPKLLFHYYDKDFNNEADTPDNFQSRRPNTSFCFLDIRSPGLGDTAMYLCATSPGVYGYTFGSGTRLTVV.

This clonotype occurred many times. The chain joins TRBV6-5 to TRBJ1-2, with D unclear. The length of the CDR3 is 13 residues. Germline V lookup: CDR1 MNHEY, CDR2 SVGAGI. V was cut by 4 bases and J by 1 base, with 7 bases left in between. This CDR3 reads CASSLRSNYGYTF. Here the CDR3 DNA reads TGTGCCAGCAGTTTGAGAAGTAACTATGGCTACACCTTC.

The chain couples TRBV19 to TRBJ2-7; 10 nucleotides line up with TRBD1. The CDR3 totals 16 residues. J gave up 1 base and V 4 bases, and 7 bases lay outside the gene matches. Germline loops: CDR1 LNHDA, CDR2 SQIVND (reference sequence). The CDR3 coding sequence is TGTGCCAGTAGTACAGCGCCGGGACAGGGGTCCTACGAGCAGTACTTC. Its translation is CASSTAPGQGSYEQYF. Looking up the rest from reference TRBV19 and TRBJ2-7 gives the full variable domain: DGGITQSPKYLFRKEGQNVTLSCEQNLNHDAMYWYRQDPGQGLRLIYYSQIVNDFQKGDIAEGYSVSREKKESFPLTVTSAQKNPTAFYLCASSTAPGQGSYEQYFGPGTRLTVT.

This clonotype was detected ten times or more. V is TRBV3-1 and J is TRBJ2-3, with D possibly being TRBD2 (6 bases). CDR3 length: 13 residues. The germline V gene encodes CDR1 LGHDT and CDR2 YNNKEL (reference sequence). V lost 1 base to trimming and J lost 6 bases, with 8 bases between them. DNA of the CDR3: TGTGCCAGCAGCCAAGGGACTATCGATACGCAGTATTTT. Amino acids: CASSQGTIDTQYF.

Only a few counts were recorded for this clonotype. The chain uses TRBV3-1 and TRBJ2-1; 14 bases line up with TRBD2. Trimming at V came to 8 bases and at J to 10 bases, leaving 7 bases not matched to a gene. This CDR3 has 14 amino acids. CDR1 and CDR2 (germline): LGHDT, YNNKEL (reference sequence). The CDR3 region has the DNA TGTGCCAGCCAGACTAGCGGGGGGGCCGGCGAGCAGTTCTTC. Amino acid sequence: CASQTSGGAGEQFF.

The table lists this clonotype with many counts. CDR3 bases: TGTGCCAGCAGCTTAGGTCCGGCCACAGATACGCAGTATTTT. Encoded protein: CASSLGPATDTQYF. The V call is TRBV11-2, the J call TRBJ2-3, with unresolved D. Looked up from germline, CDR1 is SGHAT and CDR2 is FQNNGV. The V end lost 1 base, the J end lost 2 bases, and 7 bases lay between the germline ends. This CDR3 region has 14 residues. The whole variable domain, filled in from reference TRBV11-2 and TRBJ2-3, reads EAGVAQSPRYKIIEKRQSVAFWCNPISGHATLYWYQQILGQGPKLLIQFQNNGVVDDSQLPKDRFSAERLKGVDSTLKIQPAKLEDSAVYLCASSLGPATDTQYFGPGTRLTVL.

DNA of the CDR3: TGTGCCAGCTCATTACCAGGGAAGAGCTCCTACGAGCAGTACTTC. Its translation: CASSLPGKSSYEQYF. The chain has TRBV18 and TRBJ2-7; the D gene is possibly TRBD1 (5 bases). V lost 5 bases, J lost 0 bases, and 14 bases lay in between. CDR1 is KGHSH and CDR2 is LQKENI in the germline V gene. The CDR3 totals 15 residues.

V gene TRBV19 combines with J gene TRBJ1-5; 8 bases align to TRBD1. Germline V gives CDR1 LNHDA, CDR2 SQIVND (reference sequence). The CDR3 is 15 amino acids. The J segment lost 4 bases and the V segment lost 10 bases, leaving 12 bases of the junction unmatched. The CDR3 bases are TGTGCCACCCACAAGGACAGGGCTGGGAATCAGCCCCAGCATTTT. Translation gives CATHKDRAGNQPQHF. The variable domain in full, with the rest retrieved from reference TRBV19 and TRBJ1-5, is DGGITQSPKYLFRKEGQNVTLSCEQNLNHDAMYWYRQDPGQGLRLIYYSQIVNDFQKGDIAEGYSVSREKKESFPLTVTSAQKNPTAFYLCATHKDRAGNQPQHFGDGTRLSIL.

This clonotype was seen repeatedly, ten times or more. This chain uses TRBV28 with TRBJ1-5; D is unclear. The ends were cut back, 8 bases at V and 5 bases at J, with 10 bases in the middle. Germline-derived CDR1 and CDR2 are MDHEN and SYDVKM. This CDR3 spans 12 amino acids. CDR3 sequence: CASQAGYQPQHF. Written as DNA, the CDR3 is TGTGCCAGCCAGGCAGGCTATCAGCCCCAGCATTTT.

V usage is TRBV12-5 and J usage is TRBJ1-1; 7 nucleotides align to TRBD1. Germline V CDR1 and CDR2: LGHNT, FRNRAP. This CDR3 contains 16 residues. V shed 6 bases, J shed 11 bases, and the junction held 21 bases outside the gene matches. CDR3 sequence reads: CASGSPLGTVLSGAFF. CDR3 DNA sequence: TGTGCTAGTGGCAGCCCCCTGGGGACAGTCCTATCGGGGGCTTTCTTT. Drawing the rest from reference TRBV12-5 and TRBJ1-1, the complete variable domain is DARVTQTPRHKVTEMGQEVTMRCQPILGHNTVFWYRQTMMQGLELLAYFRNRAPLDDSGMPKDRFSAEMPDATLATLKIQPSEPRDSAVYFCASGSPLGTVLSGAFFGQGTRLTVV.

This clonotype has at least ten counts. The genes are TRBV10-3 and TRBJ1-1, with D unclear. V was shortened by 0 bases and J by 4 bases, with 12 bases between the two germline ends. This CDR3 has 15 residues. CDR1 and CDR2 from the germline V gene are ENHRY and SYGVKD. Here the CDR3 DNA reads TGTGCCATCAGTGAGTCTAAGGGTTGGGGCACTGAAGCTTTCTTT. Encoded protein: CAISESKGWGTEAFF.

The V and J genes are TRBV5-5 and TRBJ2-5; D is tentatively TRBD1 or TRBD2 (5 bases each). Deletions cut 4 bases from V and 5 bases from J, with 18 bases between. The length of the CDR3 is 15 residues. Germline assignment: CDR1 SGHKS and CDR2 YYEKEE (reference sequence). The CDR3: CASSPTGIEGETQYF. In DNA, the CDR3 is TGTGCCAGCAGCCCGACGGGCATTGAGGGGGAGACCCAGTACTTC. The full variable domain, in which reference TRBV5-5 and TRBJ2-5 provide the parts outside the CDR3, is DAGVTQSPTHLIKTRGQQVTLRCSPISGHKSVSWYQQVLGQGPQFIFQYYEKEERGRGNFPDRFSARQFPNYSSELNVNALLLGDSALYLCASSPTGIEGETQYFGPGTRLLVL.

This clonotype came up once. The chain carries TRBV7-2 and TRBJ2-1; the match to TRBD2 covers 12 bases. CDR1 SGHTA and CDR2 FQGNSA come from the germline V gene. The trim removed 5 bases at V and 7 bases at J, leaving 6 bases unmatched. The CDR3 is 15 residues long. The CDR3 loop is CASSPSGGVANEQFF. The DNA for the CDR3 is TGTGCCAGCAGCCCTAGCGGGGGGGTTGCTAATGAGCAGTTCTTC.

This clonotype was picked up a small number of times. CDR3 loop: CSVSVDSGNTIYF. CDR3 DNA sequence: TGCAGCGTTAGTGTCGACTCTGGAAACACCATATATTTT. This chain joins TRBV29-1 and TRBJ1-3, with D uncertain. V lost 5 bases and J lost 0, with 8 bases in between. CDR3 length equals 13 residues. The germline CDR1 and CDR2 sequences are SQVTM and ANQGSEA.

This clonotype was detected ten times or more. This chain uses TRBV7-9 with TRBJ2-1, with D possibly being TRBD1 (6 bases). Between the trimmed V and J ends, which lost 1 base and 5 bases, there was a span of 9 bases. This CDR3 is built from 14 residues. CDR1 and CDR2 from the germline V gene are SEHNR and FQNEAQ (reference sequence). The CDR3 coding sequence is TGTGCCAGCAGCTTAGGACAGGTTGACAATGAGCAGTTCTTC. The encoded protein is CASSLGQVDNEQFF.